This passage covers 27 T cell receptor beta chains from one sample sequenced in a study of shared clonotypes between healthy human individuals (dated by TCRdb to 2020 to 2021). For the CD8 naive samples, CD45RO-negative cells were positively selected for CCR7, yielding a CD45RA+CCR7+ population from which TemRA cells were excluded. The protocol used for the library was the immunoSEQ multiplex PCR assay. TCRdb's version of the immuneACCESS table is confined to in-frame rearrangements and falls short of the full clone set. An unresolved V gene accounts for under half of the shortfall where checked; the remainder is of unknown origin. The sample includes under 2,000,000 clones, with about 95% observed a single time. The top ten clones comprise 1.2% of the sample. The sequenced sample consisted of naive CD8+ T cells sorted from blood. Per the publication, the cell subset or site label means: CD45RA+CCR7+. All receptors derive from a man between 18 and 29 years old in good health.

V gene TRBV30 combines with J gene TRBJ1-1, with D possibly matching TRBD1 (5 bases). Germline assignment: CDR1 GTSNPN and CDR2 SVGIG (reference sequence). The CDR3 covers 12 residues. V lost 2 bases to trimming and J lost 5 bases, with 9 bases between them. CDR3 nucleotides: TGTGCCTGGAGTCCAGGGATTACTGAAGCTTTCTTT. Translated, it gives CAWSPGITEAFF.

The rearrangement links TRBV5-1 to TRBJ2-7, with D perhaps matching TRBD2 (6 bases). CDR3 length equals 13 residues. V shed 2 bases and J shed 7 bases, with 13 bases lying between them. Germline CDR1 reads SGHRS; CDR2 reads YFSETQ. CDR3 nucleotide sequence: TGCGCCAGCAGCTTTGACACCCGGGGGGAGCAGTACTTC. Amino acids: CASSFDTRGEQYF.

This clone was counted a single time. The rearrangement joins TRBV7-9 to TRBJ2-7; unclear D gene. CDR1 and CDR2 from the germline V gene are SEHNR and FQNEAQ (reference sequence). V was clipped by 4 bases and J by 3 bases, with 7 bases between them. This CDR3 has 12 amino acids. CDR3: CASSSDLYEQYF. The CDR3, as DNA: TGTGCCAGCAGCTCGGACCTCTACGAGCAGTACTTC.

The genes are TRBV6-5 and TRBJ1-1; D unresolved. The CDR3 runs to 14 residues. Trimming shortened V by 3 bases and J by 0 bases, and 8 bases separated the two germline ends. Germline values: CDR1 MNHEY, CDR2 SVGAGI. The CDR3 spells CASSYLNMNTEAFF. In nucleotides, the CDR3 is TGTGCCAGCAGTTATTTGAACATGAACACTGAAGCTTTCTTT.

The genes are TRBV6-1 and TRBJ2-7; D not certain. Between the trimmed V and J ends, which lost 4 bases and 3 bases, there was a span of 7 bases. CDR3 length: 12 residues. CDR1 MNHNS and CDR2 SASEGT come from the germline V gene. CDR3 amino acids: CASSGVVYEQYF. CDR3 coding DNA: TGTGCCAGCAGTGGAGTTGTCTACGAGCAGTACTTC.

The V call is TRBV4-1, the J call TRBJ2-1; TRBD2 agrees at 8 bases. V lost 1 base, J lost 0 bases, and 5 bases stayed unmatched. Germline CDR1 and CDR2: MGHRA and YSYEKL. The CDR3 extends over 17 amino acids. This CDR3 is CASSQALAGNSYNEQFF. CDR3 in DNA: TGCGCCAGCAGCCAAGCTCTAGCGGGTAACTCCTACAATGAGCAGTTCTTC.

The chain recombines TRBV4-1 with TRBJ2-7, with 8 bases fitting TRBD2. The CDR3 totals 15 residues. Germline-derived CDR1 and CDR2 are MGHRA and YSYEKL. Trimming took 4 bases from V and 3 from J; bases not matched to a gene: 8. The CDR3 is CASSPNAGTSYEQYF. The CDR3, as DNA: TGCGCCAGCAGCCCGAACGCCGGGACTAGCTACGAGCAGTACTTC.

The rearrangement links TRBV4-1 to TRBJ1-1, with D maybe TRBD1 (5 bases). The CDR3 has 13 amino acids. Trimming removed 4 bases at V and 4 bases at J, with 10 bases between. The germline V gene has CDR1 MGHRA and CDR2 YSYEKL. As DNA, the CDR3 is TGCGCCAGCAGCCCCGGACACGGCACTGAAGCTTTCTTT. Translated: CASSPGHGTEAFF.

The table lists this clone with a few counts. The V call is TRBV29-1, the J call TRBJ1-1; D ambiguous. Germline V gene lookup returns CDR1 SQVTM and CDR2 ANQGSEA. With 7 bases removed from V and 4 bases from J, the gap between germline ends came to 16 bases. The CDR3 extends over 13 amino acids. Here the CDR3 DNA reads TGCAGCGCCCCAAAACAGATCAGCACTGAAGCTTTCTTT. Its translation: CSAPKQISTEAFF.

This chain joins TRBV15 and TRBJ1-2; tentative D call: TRBD1 (5 bases). This CDR3 is built from 16 residues. CDR1 and CDR2 (germline): LNHNV, YYDKDF (reference sequence). V was pared by 0 bases and J by 0 bases, with 11 bases between. The CDR3 nucleotides read TGTGCCACCAGCAGAGATGCTGGGGGTCCTAACTATGGCTACACCTTC. Translated, it gives CATSRDAGGPNYGYTF.

This clone occurred once. The same CDR3 arises from other DNA sequences in this sample as well. The chain's CDR3 is CASSQDGGGTEAFF. In DNA form, the CDR3 reads TGCGCCAGCAGCCAAGATGGGGGTGGCACTGAAGCTTTCTTT. The chain has TRBV4-3 and TRBJ1-1, with TRBD1 as a possible D gene (5 bases). The CDR3 runs 14 residues. The V end was cut by 0 bases, the J end by 4 bases, with 9 bases between. Germline V gene sequence: CDR1 LGHNA, CDR2 YSLEER.

This clone was seen once. The genes are TRBV28 and TRBJ2-1; weak D call: TRBD2 (6 bases). This CDR3 spans 16 amino acids. V lost 5 bases and J lost 8, with 22 bases in between. Germline V gives CDR1 MDHEN, CDR2 SYDVKM. CDR3 in amino acids: CASSLPAGRESYEQFF. The CDR3 coding sequence is TGTGCCAGCAGTCTACCCGCCGGTCGGGAGAGCTATGAGCAGTTCTTC.

V usage is TRBV2 and J usage is TRBJ2-3; 10 bases map to TRBD1. Losses at the gene ends were 7 bases for V and 4 bases for J; bases not matched to a gene: 5. This CDR3 contains 14 residues. Germline assignment: CDR1 SNHLY and CDR2 FYNNEI. This CDR3 reads CASIRTGGSDTQYF. In DNA, the CDR3 is TGTGCCAGCATTAGGACAGGGGGATCAGATACGCAGTATTTT.

This chain uses TRBV30 with TRBJ1-2; D call uncertain. V was pared by 0 bases and J by 6 bases, with 5 bases between. Per the germline V gene, CDR1 is GTSNPN and CDR2 is SVGIG (reference sequence). The CDR3 is 11 residues long. The CDR3 sequence is CAWSVSDGYTF. CDR3 in DNA: TGTGCCTGGAGTGTTTCGGATGGCTACACCTTC. Complete variable domain (other parts from reference TRBV30 and TRBJ1-2): SQTIHQWPATLVQPVGSPLSLECTVEGTSNPNLYWYRQAAGRGLQLLFYSVGIGQISSEVPQNLSASRPQDRQFILSSKKLLLSDSGFYLCAWSVSDGYTFGSGTRLTVV.

The V gene is TRBV7-8, the J gene TRBJ1-1; D ambiguous. With 5 bases removed from V and 2 bases from J, the gap between germline ends came to 9 bases. This CDR3 region has 13 residues. Germline lookup yields CDR1 SGHVS and CDR2 FQNEAQ. The CDR3 protein is CASSVYGNTEAFF. The CDR3 DNA is TGTGCCAGCAGCGTTTACGGTAACACTGAAGCTTTCTTT.

About this clone itself: One end of the junction is discordant with germline, which a read error may explain. V gene TRBV7-7 combines with J gene TRBJ2-1; D not certain. CDR1 and CDR2 from the germline V gene are SSHAT and FNYEAQ (reference sequence). There are 14 residues in the CDR3. CDR3 sequence (DNA): TGTGCTAGCAGCTTAGGAGAGGAATCAAATGAGCAGTTCTTC. This translates into CASSLGEESNEQFF.

The chain carries TRBV2 and TRBJ2-7, with 7 bases aligning to TRBD1. The CDR3 is 15 residues long. From germline, CDR1 is SNHLY and CDR2 FYNNEI. After removal of 2 bases from V and 1 base from J, the junction contained 5 bases not matched to a gene. CDR3 sequence: CASSETGQNSYEQYF. The CDR3 nucleotides are TGTGCCAGCAGTGAAACGGGACAGAATTCCTACGAGCAGTACTTC.

This chain links TRBV18 with TRBJ2-3; D uncertain. The CDR3 sequence is 14 residues long. CDR1 is KGHSH and CDR2 is LQKENI in the germline V gene. Between the trimmed V and J ends, which lost 6 bases and 1 base, there was a span of 11 bases. The DNA for the CDR3 is TGTGCCAGCTCGTATACCTCAGGCACAGATACGCAGTATTTT. It encodes CASSYTSGTDTQYF.

The rearrangement links TRBV6-1 to TRBJ1-1; perhaps TRBD1 as D (5 bases). The V gene's germline CDR1 is MNHNS and CDR2 SASEGT. The V gene lost 1 base and the J gene lost 5 bases, with 11 bases spanning the gap. The CDR3 covers 14 residues. CDR3 region: CASSEEGAGTEAFF. CDR3 DNA: TGTGCCAGCAGTGAAGAAGGGGCCGGAACTGAAGCTTTCTTT.

The count of this clone is one. Different DNA sequences within this sample yield the same CDR3. The chain links TRBV28 to TRBJ1-5; 8 bases map to TRBD1. This CDR3 contains 14 residues. The germline CDR1 and CDR2 sequences are MDHEN and SYDVKM. V trimming: 2 bases; J trimming: 5 bases; junction bases outside the gene matches: 2. The CDR3 region has the DNA TGTGCCAGCAGTTTAGGACAGGGACATCAGCCCCAGCATTTT. This sequence encodes CASSLGQGHQPQHF.

The chain is built from TRBV5-6 and TRBJ1-2; D is uncertain. The CDR3 consists of 13 residues. Per germline, CDR1 SGHDT and CDR2 YYEEEE. V lost 0 bases to trimming and J lost 5 bases, with 8 bases between them. The CDR3 sequence is CASSLEAEYGYTF. CDR3 DNA sequence: TGTGCCAGCAGCTTGGAGGCGGAGTATGGCTACACCTTC.

This chain joins TRBV11-2 and TRBJ1-1, with D unresolved. V dropped 2 bases and J dropped 2 bases, with 3 bases sitting between them. This CDR3 is 12 amino acids long. Germline V CDR1 and CDR2: SGHAT, FQNNGV. The DNA for the CDR3 is TGTGCCAGCAGCTTATCTAACACTGAAGCTTTCTTT. It specifies CASSLSNTEAFF.

V usage is TRBV4-3 and J usage is TRBJ1-1, with D possibly matching TRBD1 (6 bases). CDR3 length equals 16 residues. Germline V gene lookup returns CDR1 LGHNA and CDR2 YSLEER. With 1 base removed from V and 0 bases from J, the gap between germline ends came to 12 bases. The CDR3 region has the DNA TGCGCCAGCAGCCAAGGCTGGGGGCAGTTGAACACTGAAGCTTTCTTT. Its translation: CASSQGWGQLNTEAFF.

The V gene is TRBV19, the J gene TRBJ1-4; D gene unclear. CDR1 is LNHDA, CDR2 SQIVND, per germline (reference sequence). V was trimmed by 4 bases and J by 6 bases, leaving 9 bases between them. The CDR3 loop spans 13 amino acids. Here the CDR3 DNA reads TGTGCCAGTAGTAGGTTGATGGATGAAAAACTGTTTTTT. Translated, it gives CASSRLMDEKLFF.

The CDR3 DNA sequence: TGTGCCACCGAGACTGGACAGGGTTACAATGAGCAGTTCTTC. Translating gives CATETGQGYNEQFF. V is TRBV2 and J is TRBJ2-1; TRBD1 aligns across 8 bases. This CDR3 region has 14 residues. The trim removed 10 bases at V and 4 bases at J, leaving 9 bases unmatched. In germline, CDR1 is SNHLY, CDR2 FYNNEI.

V and J are TRBV7-9 and TRBJ1-1; 7 bases are a match to TRBD1. J lost 4 bases, V lost 8 bases, and 1 base had no gene match. Germline CDR1 is SEHNR and CDR2 is FQNEAQ (reference sequence). The length of the CDR3 is 11 residues. This chain's CDR3 is CASEGATEAFF. The CDR3, as DNA: TGTGCCAGCGAGGGGGCCACTGAAGCTTTCTTT.

As to this clone: The junction does not match germline at one end; this may be a read error. The chain is built from TRBV7-7 and TRBJ2-6; D may be TRBD1 or TRBD2 (5 bases each). Germline V gene data show CDR1 as SSHAT and CDR2 as FNYEAQ (reference sequence). The CDR3 totals 19 residues. CDR3 sequence (DNA): TGTGCTAGCAGCTTGCTCGGGGCAGCCCCTTTCCCTGGGGCCAACGTCCTGACTTTC. Its translation is CASSLLGAAPFPGANVLTF.